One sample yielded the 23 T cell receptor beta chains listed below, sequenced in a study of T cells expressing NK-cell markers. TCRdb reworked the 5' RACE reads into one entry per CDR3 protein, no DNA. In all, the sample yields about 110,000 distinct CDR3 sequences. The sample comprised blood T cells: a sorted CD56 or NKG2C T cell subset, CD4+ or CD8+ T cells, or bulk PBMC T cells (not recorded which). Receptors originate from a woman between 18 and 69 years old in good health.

CDR3: CASSSLDEQFF. V is TRBV7-9 and J is TRBJ2-1. This CDR3 is 11 amino acids long. CDR1 and CDR2 (germline): SEHNR, FQNEAQ (reference sequence).

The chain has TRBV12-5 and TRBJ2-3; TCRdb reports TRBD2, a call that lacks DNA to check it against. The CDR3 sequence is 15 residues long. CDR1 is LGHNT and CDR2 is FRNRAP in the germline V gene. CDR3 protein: CATQRGSSSTDTQYF.

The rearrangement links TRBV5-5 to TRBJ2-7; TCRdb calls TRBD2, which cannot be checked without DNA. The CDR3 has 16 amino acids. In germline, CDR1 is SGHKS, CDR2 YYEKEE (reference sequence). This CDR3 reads CASSQVAGAALFEQYF.

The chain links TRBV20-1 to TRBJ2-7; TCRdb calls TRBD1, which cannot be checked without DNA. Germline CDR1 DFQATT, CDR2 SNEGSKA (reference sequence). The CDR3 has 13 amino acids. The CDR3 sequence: CSASRREGYEQYF.

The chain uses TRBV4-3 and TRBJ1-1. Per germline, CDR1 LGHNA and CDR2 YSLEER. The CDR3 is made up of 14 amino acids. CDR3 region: CASSQVWGNTEAFF.

The CDR3 loop is CAWSVTGRDTQYF. V is TRBV30 and J is TRBJ2-3; TCRdb lists TRBD1, though no DNA is available to test this call. This CDR3 comprises 13 residues. The germline V gene encodes CDR1 GTSNPN and CDR2 SVGIG (reference sequence). Based on the CDR3 plus reference TRBV30 and TRBJ2-3, the full variable domain is SQTIHQWPATLVQPVGSPLSLECTVEGTSNPNLYWYRQAAGRGLQLLFYSVGIGQISSEVPQNLSASRPQDRQFILSSKKLLLSDSGFYLCAWSVTGRDTQYFGPGTRLTVL.

Here the CDR3 reads CASTESGSYNEQFF. This chain links TRBV28 with TRBJ2-1. CDR3 length: 14 residues. Germline CDR1 is MDHEN and CDR2 is SYDVKM.

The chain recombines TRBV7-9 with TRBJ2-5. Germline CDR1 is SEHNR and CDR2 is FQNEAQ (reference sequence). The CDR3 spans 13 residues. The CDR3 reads CASSPEAEETQYF. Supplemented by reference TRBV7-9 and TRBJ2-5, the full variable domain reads DTGVSQNPRHKITKRGQNVTFRCDPISEHNRLYWYRQTLGQGPEFLTYFQNEAQLEKSRLLSDRFSAERPKGSFSTLEIQRTEQGDSAMYLCASSPEAEETQYFGPGTRLLVL.

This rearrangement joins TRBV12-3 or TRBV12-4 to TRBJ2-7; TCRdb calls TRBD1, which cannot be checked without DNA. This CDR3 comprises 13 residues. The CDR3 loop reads CASRGQVSYEQYF.

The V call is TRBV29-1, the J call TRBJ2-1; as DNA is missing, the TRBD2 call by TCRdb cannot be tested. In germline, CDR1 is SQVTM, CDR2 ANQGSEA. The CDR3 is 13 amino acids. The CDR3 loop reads CSALAGGAGEQFF.

The CDR3 sequence is CATSRSPAQPQHF. The rearrangement uses TRBV15 and TRBJ1-5; TCRdb picks TRBD1, but there is no DNA to check that call. The CDR3 is 13 residues long. The V gene's germline CDR1 is LNHNV and CDR2 YYDKDF (reference sequence).

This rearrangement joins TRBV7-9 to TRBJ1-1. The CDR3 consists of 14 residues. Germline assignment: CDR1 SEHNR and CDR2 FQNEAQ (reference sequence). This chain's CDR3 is CASSLAPVNTEAFF.

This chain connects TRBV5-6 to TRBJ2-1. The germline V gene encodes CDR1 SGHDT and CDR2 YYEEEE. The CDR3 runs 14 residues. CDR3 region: CASSLGSVHNEQFF.

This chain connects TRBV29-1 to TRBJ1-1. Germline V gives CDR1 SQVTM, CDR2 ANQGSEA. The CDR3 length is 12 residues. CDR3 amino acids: CSVSDFGTEAFF.

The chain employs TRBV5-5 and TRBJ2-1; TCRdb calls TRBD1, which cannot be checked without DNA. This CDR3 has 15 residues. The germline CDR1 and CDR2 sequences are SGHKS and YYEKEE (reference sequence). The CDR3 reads CASSFDRDVYNEQFF.

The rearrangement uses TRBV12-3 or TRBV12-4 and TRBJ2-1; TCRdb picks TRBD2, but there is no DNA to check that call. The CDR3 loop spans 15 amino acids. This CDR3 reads CASRFVTGEWNEQFF.

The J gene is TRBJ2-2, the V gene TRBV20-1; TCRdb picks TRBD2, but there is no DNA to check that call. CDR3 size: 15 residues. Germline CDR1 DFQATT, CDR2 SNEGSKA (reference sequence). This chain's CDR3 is CSAPISGRETGELFF.

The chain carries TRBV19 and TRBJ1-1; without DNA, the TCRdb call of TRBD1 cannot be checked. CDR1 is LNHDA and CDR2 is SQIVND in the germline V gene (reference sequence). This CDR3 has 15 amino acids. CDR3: CASSLTGTGVTEAFF.

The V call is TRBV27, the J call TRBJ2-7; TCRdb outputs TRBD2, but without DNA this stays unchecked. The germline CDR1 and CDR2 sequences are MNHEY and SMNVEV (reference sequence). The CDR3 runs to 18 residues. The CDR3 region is CASSPDSGTQHGSYEQYF.

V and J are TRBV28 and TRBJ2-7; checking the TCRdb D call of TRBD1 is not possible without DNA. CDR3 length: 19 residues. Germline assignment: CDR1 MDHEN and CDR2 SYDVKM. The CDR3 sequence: CASSLFDEDTEGSKGEQYF.

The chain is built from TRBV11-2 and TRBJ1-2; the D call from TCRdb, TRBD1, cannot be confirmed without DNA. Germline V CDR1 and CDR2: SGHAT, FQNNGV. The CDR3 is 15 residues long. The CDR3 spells CASSSDRAGVYGYTF.

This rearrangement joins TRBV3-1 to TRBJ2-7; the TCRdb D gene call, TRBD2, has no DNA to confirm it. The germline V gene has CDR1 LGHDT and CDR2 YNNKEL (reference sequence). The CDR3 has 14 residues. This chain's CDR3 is CASSHTSGSYEQYF.

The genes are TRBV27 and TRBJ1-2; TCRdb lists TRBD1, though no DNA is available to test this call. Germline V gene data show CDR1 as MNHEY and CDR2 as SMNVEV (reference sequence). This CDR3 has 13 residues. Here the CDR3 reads CASSFGQGYGYTF.